A single sample gave rise to the 15 T cell receptor beta chains below, sequenced in a study of STAT5B mutations in CD4+ large granular lymphocyte leukemia. Profiled with immunoSEQ multiplex PCR; TCRdb holds only in-frame clones, not every one. The sample records over 45,000 clones, less than 85% being singletons. The sequenced sample consisted of CD4+ T cells from blood buffy coats. The receptors were gathered from a human donor in good health.

This chain joins TRBV29-1 and TRBJ2-3; D might be TRBD2 (6 bases). This CDR3 comprises 13 residues. Trimming shortened V by 6 bases and J by 2 bases, and 12 bases separated the two germline ends. Germline V gene data show CDR1 as SQVTM and CDR2 as ANQGSEA. The CDR3 nucleotides read TGCAGCGTACGGGAGTACCCCACAGATACGCAGTATTTT. Translating gives CSVREYPTDTQYF.

CDR3 sequence: CATRRGGPYNEQFF. DNA of the CDR3: TGTGCCACCCGCCGAGGGGGGCCCTACAATGAGCAGTTCTTC. The V gene is TRBV6-5, the J gene TRBJ2-1; D possibly matches TRBD1 or TRBD2 (6 bases each). The V and J ends lost 10 bases and 2 bases respectively, with 15 bases between them. This CDR3 comprises 14 residues. Germline CDR1 is MNHEY and CDR2 is SVGAGI.

The rearrangement joins TRBV6-5 to TRBJ1-5, with 7 bases lining up with TRBD1. The germline CDR1 and CDR2 sequences are MNHEY and SVGAGI. This CDR3 spans 13 amino acids. The ends lost 6 bases at V and 7 bases at J; junction bases unmatched: 6. CDR3 loop: CASSLQGGQPQHF. CDR3 coding DNA: TGTGCCAGCAGCCTCCAGGGGGGCCAGCCCCAGCATTTT.

Turning to this clone: The junction does not match germline at one end; this may be a read error. CDR3 in DNA: TGTGCTAGCAGCGCGGGACTAGCGGCCGGTGAGGCCCAGTACTTC. Its protein is CASSAGLAAGEAQYF. The V gene is TRBV7-7, the J gene TRBJ2-5; 11 bases are shared with TRBD2. Per germline, CDR1 SSHAT and CDR2 FNYEAQ (reference sequence). CDR3 length: 15 residues.

The chain links TRBV30 to TRBJ1-1, with 8 bases identical to TRBD1. There are 12 residues in the CDR3. The germline V gene has CDR1 GTSNPN and CDR2 SVGIG (reference sequence). The trim removed 4 bases at V and 8 bases at J, leaving 6 bases unmatched. CDR3 sequence reads: CAWTKTGAEAFF. DNA for the CDR3: TGTGCCTGGACAAAGACAGGGGCGGAAGCTTTCTTT.

The rearrangement links TRBV11-2 to TRBJ2-5; 8 bases align to TRBD1. Germline trimming cut 6 bases from V and 8 bases from J; bases unmatched to any gene: 14. Germline V gene lookup returns CDR1 SGHAT and CDR2 FQNNGV. This CDR3 is 15 amino acids long. For the CDR3, the DNA is TGTGCCAGCAGTGAACAGGGGGGTAGCTGGACTACCCAGTACTTC. Translation: CASSEQGGSWTTQYF.

This clone appeared a few times. The genes are TRBV6-6 and TRBJ1-5; D gene ambiguous. CDR3 size: 12 residues. The V end was cut by 6 bases, the J end by 5 bases, with 8 bases between. From germline, CDR1 is MNHNY and CDR2 SVGAGI (reference sequence). CDR3 in DNA: TGTGCCAGCAGCCCCCAGGATCAGCCCCAGCATTTT. Residues: CASSPQDQPQHF.

The chain couples TRBV2 to TRBJ2-4, with unresolved D. Trimming took 5 bases from V and 10 from J, leaving 9 bases between them. In germline, CDR1 is SNHLY, CDR2 FYNNEI. The CDR3 runs to 11 residues. The CDR3 nucleotides read TGTGCCAGCAGTACCGACTCAATTCAGTACTTC. Protein sequence: CASSTDSIQYF.

This clone turned up a few times. This chain joins TRBV28 and TRBJ2-6; D is ambiguous. The V gene's germline CDR1 is MDHEN and CDR2 SYDVKM. Trimming left V 6 bases short and J 6 bases short, with 6 bases between. The CDR3 is made up of 12 amino acids. The CDR3 loop is CASRGVANVLTF. For the CDR3, the DNA is TGTGCCAGCAGAGGAGTGGCCAACGTCCTGACTTTC.

V is TRBV7-6 and J is TRBJ2-5; D is perhaps TRBD1 or TRBD2 (5 bases each). Germline V gives CDR1 SGHVS, CDR2 FNYEAQ. The CDR3 runs 16 residues. V was trimmed by 1 base and J by 4 bases, leaving 16 bases between them. This CDR3 reads CASSLVEGRPAETQYF. The CDR3 DNA is TGTGCCAGCAGCTTAGTAGAGGGGAGACCCGCAGAGACCCAGTACTTC.

The chain carries TRBV1 and TRBJ2-5. TRBV1 is a recognized pseudogene. CDR3 size: 18 residues. CDR3 protein: CTSSQAPCRTGAGETQYF. In nucleotides, the CDR3 is TGCACCAGCAGCCAAGCCCCCTGTCGGACGGGGGCGGGGGAGACCCAGTACTTC.

V usage is TRBV7-8 and J usage is TRBJ1-3; no clear D. Trimming shortened V by 5 bases and J by 1 base, and 9 bases separated the two germline ends. The CDR3 totals 14 residues. Per the germline V gene, CDR1 is SGHVS and CDR2 is FQNEAQ. The CDR3 protein is CASSSGDSGNTIYF. CDR3 bases: TGTGCCAGCAGCAGTGGGGATTCTGGAAACACCATATATTTT.

In its sample, this clone was seen a few times. The genes are TRBV28 and TRBJ1-6, with D maybe TRBD1 (5 bases). CDR3 size: 16 residues. Germline assignment: CDR1 MDHEN and CDR2 SYDVKM. Trimming cost V 5 bases and J 7 bases, with 18 bases left between them. This chain's CDR3 is CASSPHGGRGNSPLHF. The CDR3 DNA is TGTGCCAGCAGTCCCCATGGGGGGAGAGGGAATTCACCCCTCCACTTT.

The chain uses TRBV5-1 and TRBJ2-4; TRBD1 matches at 9 bases. Germline V gene sequence: CDR1 SGHRS, CDR2 YFSETQ. Trimming took 0 bases from V and 9 from J; bases not matched to a gene: 13. CDR3 length: 17 amino acids. The CDR3 bases are TGCGCCAGCAGCTTGGGGGGACAGGGAATCGAGAGGGGCATTCAGTACTTC. Its translation: CASSLGGQGIERGIQYF.

In DNA form, the CDR3 reads TGTGCCAGCAGCCAAGATTTTCGGGAAGCAGATACGCAGTATTTT. It yields the protein CASSQDFREADTQYF. This sequence joins TRBV4-2 and TRBJ2-3; D perhaps matches TRBD2 (5 bases). Germline lookup yields CDR1 LGHNA and CDR2 YNFKEQ. V lost 0 bases, J lost 4 bases, and 11 bases lay in between. The CDR3 is made up of 15 amino acids.